This TCR beta chain was sequenced during a study of a mutant IDH1 vaccine in newly diagnosed glioma. Looking at the study overall: Patients were started on vaccination 4-6 weeks after radiotherapy alone, or with temozolomide cycles. Patients under treatment included about 60% males and roughly 40% females and had a mean age of approximately 43 years.

Comments on this clone: Its antigen is not known.

V dropped 3 bases and J dropped 0 bases, with 2 bases sitting between them. This CDR3 comprises 13 residues. Germline CDR1 reads MRHNA; CDR2 reads SNTAGT. Described time point: week 47, end of study. Doses of 300 ug of mutant IDH1 20-mer peptide were given with topical imiquimod. Method: immunoSEQ multiplex PCR; TCRdb's copy keeps in-frame clones and lacks some. The sample holds some 40,000 clones, roughly 71% seen once. Sample: PBMCs, taken from a glioma patient whose treatment included an IDH1 peptide vaccine. The TCR comes from a man between 35 and 55 years old with glioma. This chain connects TRBV6-4 to TRBJ2-2; the D is unclear. The CDR3 region has the DNA TGTGCCAGCAGTGAAGCGAACACCGGGGAGCTGTTTTTT. Translating gives CASSEANTGELFF.